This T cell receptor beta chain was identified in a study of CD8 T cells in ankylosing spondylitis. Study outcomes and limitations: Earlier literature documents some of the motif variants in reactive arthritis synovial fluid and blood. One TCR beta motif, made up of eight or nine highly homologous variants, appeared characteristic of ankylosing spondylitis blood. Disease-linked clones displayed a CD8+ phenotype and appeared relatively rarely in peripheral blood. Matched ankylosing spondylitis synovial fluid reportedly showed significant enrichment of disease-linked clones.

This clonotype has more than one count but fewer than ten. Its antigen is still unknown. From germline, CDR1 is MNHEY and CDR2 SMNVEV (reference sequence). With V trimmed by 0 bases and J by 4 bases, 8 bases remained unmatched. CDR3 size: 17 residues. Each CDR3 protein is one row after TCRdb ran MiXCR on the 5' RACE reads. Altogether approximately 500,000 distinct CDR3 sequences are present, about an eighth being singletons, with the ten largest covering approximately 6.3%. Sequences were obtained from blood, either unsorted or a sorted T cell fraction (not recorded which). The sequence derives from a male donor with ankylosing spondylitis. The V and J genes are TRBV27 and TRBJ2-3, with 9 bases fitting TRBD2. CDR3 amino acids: CASSLSYTGLAADTQYF. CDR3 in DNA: TGTGCCAGCAGTTTATCTTACACGGGACTAGCAGCAGATACGCAGTATTTT.